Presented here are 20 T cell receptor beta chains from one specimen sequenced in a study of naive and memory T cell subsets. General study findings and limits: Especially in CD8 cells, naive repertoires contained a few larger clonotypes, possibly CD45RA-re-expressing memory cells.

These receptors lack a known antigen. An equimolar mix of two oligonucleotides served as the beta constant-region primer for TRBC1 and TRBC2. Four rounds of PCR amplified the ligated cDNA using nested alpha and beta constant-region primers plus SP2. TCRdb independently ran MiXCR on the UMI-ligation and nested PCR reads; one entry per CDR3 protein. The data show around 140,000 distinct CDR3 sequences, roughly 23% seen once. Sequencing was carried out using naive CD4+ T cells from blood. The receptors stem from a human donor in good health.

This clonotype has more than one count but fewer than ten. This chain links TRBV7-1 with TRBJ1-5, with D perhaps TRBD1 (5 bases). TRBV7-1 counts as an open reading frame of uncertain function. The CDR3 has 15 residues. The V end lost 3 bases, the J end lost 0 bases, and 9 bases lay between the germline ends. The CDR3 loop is CASSSGHLSNQPQHF. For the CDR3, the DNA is TGTGCCAGCAGCTCTGGACACCTTAGCAATCAGCCCCAGCATTTT.

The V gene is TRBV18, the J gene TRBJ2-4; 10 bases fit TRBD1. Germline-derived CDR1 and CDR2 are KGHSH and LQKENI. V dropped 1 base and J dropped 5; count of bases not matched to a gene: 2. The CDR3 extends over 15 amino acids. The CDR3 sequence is CASSPLGTGENIQYF. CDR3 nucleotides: TGTGCCAGCTCACCACTTGGGACAGGGGAAAACATTCAGTACTTC. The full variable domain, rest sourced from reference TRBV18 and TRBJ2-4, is NAGVMQNPRHLVRRRGQEARLRCSPMKGHSHVYWYRQLPEEGLKFMVYLQKENIIDESGMPKERFSAEFPKEGPSILRIQQVVRGDSAAYFCASSPLGTGENIQYFGAGTRLSVL.

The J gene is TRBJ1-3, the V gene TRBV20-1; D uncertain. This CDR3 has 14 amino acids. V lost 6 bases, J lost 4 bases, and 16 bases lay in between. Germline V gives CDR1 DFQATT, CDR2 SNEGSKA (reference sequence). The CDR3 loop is CSATSTAMGNTIYF. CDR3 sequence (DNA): TGCAGTGCAACGAGTACAGCTATGGGAAACACCATATATTTT.

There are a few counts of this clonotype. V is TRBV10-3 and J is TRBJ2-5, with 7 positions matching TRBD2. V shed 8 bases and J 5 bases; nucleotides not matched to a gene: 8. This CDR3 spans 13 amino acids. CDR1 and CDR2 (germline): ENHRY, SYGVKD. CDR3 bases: TGTGCCATCCAGGGAGGGCCAGGGGAGACCCAGTACTTC. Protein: CAIQGGPGETQYF.

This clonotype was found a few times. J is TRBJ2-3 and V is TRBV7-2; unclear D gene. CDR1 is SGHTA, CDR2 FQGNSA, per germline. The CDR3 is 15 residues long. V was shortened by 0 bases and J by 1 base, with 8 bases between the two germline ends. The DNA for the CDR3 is TGTGCCAGCAGCTTAGCCTGGCAGGGCACAGATACGCAGTATTTT. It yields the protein CASSLAWQGTDTQYF.

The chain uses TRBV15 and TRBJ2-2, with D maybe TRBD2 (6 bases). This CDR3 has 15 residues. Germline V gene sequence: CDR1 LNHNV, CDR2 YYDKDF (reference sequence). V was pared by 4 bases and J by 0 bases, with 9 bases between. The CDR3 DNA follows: TGTGCCACCAGCAAAAGCGGGCCGAACACCGGGGAGCTGTTTTTT. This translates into CATSKSGPNTGELFF.

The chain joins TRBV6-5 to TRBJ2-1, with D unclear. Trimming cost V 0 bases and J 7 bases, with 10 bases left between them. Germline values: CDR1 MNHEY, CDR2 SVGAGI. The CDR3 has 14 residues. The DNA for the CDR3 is TGTGCCAGCAGTTACTCGTTAAGTCTGAATGAGCAGTTCTTC. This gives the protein CASSYSLSLNEQFF.

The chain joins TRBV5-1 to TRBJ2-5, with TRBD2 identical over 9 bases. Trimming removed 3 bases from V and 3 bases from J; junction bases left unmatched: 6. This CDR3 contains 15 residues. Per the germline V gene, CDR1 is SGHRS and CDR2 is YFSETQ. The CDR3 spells CASSSSTSGKETQYF. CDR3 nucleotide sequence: TGCGCCAGCAGCTCCTCGACTAGCGGAAAAGAGACCCAGTACTTC.

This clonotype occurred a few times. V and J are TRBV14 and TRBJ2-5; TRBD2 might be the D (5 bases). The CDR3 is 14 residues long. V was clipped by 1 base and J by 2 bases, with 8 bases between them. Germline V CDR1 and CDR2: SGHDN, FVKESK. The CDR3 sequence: CASSQVSGQETQYF. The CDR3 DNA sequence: TGTGCCAGCAGCCAAGTAAGCGGACAAGAGACCCAGTACTTC.

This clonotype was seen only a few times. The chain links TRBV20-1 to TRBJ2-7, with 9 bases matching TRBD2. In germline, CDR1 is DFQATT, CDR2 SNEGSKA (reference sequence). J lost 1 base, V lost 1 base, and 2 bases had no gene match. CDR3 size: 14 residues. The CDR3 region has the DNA TGCAGTGCTAGAGCGCTAGCGGGGTCCTACGAGCAGTACTTC. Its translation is CSARALAGSYEQYF.

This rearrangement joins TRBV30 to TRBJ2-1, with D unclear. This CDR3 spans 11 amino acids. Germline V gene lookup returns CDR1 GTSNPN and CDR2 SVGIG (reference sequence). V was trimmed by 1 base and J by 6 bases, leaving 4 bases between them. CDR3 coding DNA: TGTGCCTGGAGTGAGCCCAATGAGCAGTTCTTC. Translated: CAWSEPNEQFF.

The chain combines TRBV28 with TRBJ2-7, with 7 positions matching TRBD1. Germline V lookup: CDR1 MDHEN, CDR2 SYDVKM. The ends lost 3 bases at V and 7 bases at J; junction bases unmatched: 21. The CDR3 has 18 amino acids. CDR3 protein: CASSFVRDRGALFREQYF. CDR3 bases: TGTGCCAGCAGTTTCGTACGGGACAGAGGAGCCCTTTTTCGTGAGCAGTACTTC.

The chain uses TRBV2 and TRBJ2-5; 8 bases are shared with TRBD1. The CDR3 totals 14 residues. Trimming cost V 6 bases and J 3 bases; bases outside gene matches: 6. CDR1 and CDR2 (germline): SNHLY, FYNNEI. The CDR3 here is CASSFDRGKETQYF. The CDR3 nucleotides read TGTGCCAGCAGCTTTGACAGGGGTAAAGAGACCCAGTACTTC.

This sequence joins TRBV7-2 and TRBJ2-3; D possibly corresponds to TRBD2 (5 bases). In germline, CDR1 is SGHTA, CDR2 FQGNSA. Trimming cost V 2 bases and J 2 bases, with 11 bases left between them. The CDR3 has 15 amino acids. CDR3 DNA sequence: TGTGCCAGCAGCTTACCTAGCTGGTACACAGATACGCAGTATTTT. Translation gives CASSLPSWYTDTQYF.

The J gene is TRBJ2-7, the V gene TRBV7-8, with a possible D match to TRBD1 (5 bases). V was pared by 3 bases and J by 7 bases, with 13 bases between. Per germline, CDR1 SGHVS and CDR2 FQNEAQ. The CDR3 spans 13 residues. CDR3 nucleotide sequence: TGTGCCAGCAGCTTGATCAGGGATGGTGAGCAGTACTTC. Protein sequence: CASSLIRDGEQYF. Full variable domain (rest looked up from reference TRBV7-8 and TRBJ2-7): GAGVSQSPRYKVAKRGQDVALRCDPISGHVSLFWYQQALGQGPEFLTYFQNEAQLDKSGLPSDRFFAERPEGSVSTLKIQRTQQEDSAVYLCASSLIRDGEQYFGPGTRLTVT.

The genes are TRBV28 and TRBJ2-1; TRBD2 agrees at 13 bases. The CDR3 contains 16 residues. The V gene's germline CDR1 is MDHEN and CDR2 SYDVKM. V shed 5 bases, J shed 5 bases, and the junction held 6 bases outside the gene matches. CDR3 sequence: CASSPPGLAGNNEQFF. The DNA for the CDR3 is TGTGCCAGCAGTCCTCCGGGACTAGCGGGGAACAATGAGCAGTTCTTC.

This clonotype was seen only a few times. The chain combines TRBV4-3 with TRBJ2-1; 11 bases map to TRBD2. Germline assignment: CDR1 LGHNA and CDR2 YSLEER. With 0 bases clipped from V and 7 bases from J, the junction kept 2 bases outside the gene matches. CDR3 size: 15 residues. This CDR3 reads CASSQDRTSGNEQFF. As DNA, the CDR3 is TGCGCCAGCAGCCAAGATCGGACTAGCGGGAATGAGCAGTTCTTC.

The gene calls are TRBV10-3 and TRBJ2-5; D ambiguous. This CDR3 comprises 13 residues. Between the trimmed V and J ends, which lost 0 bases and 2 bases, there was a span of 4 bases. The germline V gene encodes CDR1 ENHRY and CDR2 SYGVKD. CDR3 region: CAISESEQETQYF. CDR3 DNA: TGTGCCATCAGTGAGTCCGAGCAAGAGACCCAGTACTTC.

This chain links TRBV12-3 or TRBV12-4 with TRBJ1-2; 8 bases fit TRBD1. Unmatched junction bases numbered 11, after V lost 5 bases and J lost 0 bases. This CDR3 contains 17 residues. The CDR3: CASSPHRGQGANYGYTF. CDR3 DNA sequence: TGTGCCAGCAGTCCCCATAGAGGACAGGGCGCTAACTATGGCTACACCTTC.

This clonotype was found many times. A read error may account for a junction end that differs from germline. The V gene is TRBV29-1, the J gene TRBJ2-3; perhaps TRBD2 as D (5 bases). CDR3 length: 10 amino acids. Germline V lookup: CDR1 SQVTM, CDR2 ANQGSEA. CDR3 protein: CSVEEGSGNF. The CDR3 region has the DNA TGCAGCGTTGAAGAGGGGTCGGGGAATTTT.